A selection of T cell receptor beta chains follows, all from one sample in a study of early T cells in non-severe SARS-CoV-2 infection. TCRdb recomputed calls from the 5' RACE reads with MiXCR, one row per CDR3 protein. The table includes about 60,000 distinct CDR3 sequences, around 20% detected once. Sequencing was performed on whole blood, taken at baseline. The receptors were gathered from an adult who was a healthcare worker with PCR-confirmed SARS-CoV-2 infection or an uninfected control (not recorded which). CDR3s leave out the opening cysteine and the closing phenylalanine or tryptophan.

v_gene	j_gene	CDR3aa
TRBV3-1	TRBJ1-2	ASSQDPETAYNYGYT
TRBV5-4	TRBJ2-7	ASSLAGGNEQY
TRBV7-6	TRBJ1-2	ASSLSSSGRANYGYT
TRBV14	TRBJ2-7	ASSQAPGTGYEQY
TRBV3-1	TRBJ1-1	ASSQDDTEAF
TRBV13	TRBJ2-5	ASSPGLHQETQY
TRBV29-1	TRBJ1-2	SVRPAQGGYT
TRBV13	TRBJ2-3	ASSPKGAGTQY
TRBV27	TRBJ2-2	ASSIDRVAGELF
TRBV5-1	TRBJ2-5	ASSPQKGTRETQY
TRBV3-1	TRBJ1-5	ASSQGGDWDQPQH
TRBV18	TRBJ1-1	ASSPASMNTEAF
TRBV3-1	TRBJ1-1	ASSQETVDTEAF
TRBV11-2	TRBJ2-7	ASSLAEAYEQY
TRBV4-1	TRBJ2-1	ASSQEGTGKGNEQF
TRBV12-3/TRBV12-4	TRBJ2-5	ASRGRQETQY
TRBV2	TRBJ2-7	ASSEPPRGLYEQY
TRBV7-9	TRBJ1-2	ASSNTTRTRGYT
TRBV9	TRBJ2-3	ASSLSGRLTDTQY
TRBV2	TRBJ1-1	ASMRENTEAF
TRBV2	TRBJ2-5	AIKGVETQY
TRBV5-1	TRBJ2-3	ASSLAGGGAGDTQY
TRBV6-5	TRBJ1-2	ATGTANYGYT
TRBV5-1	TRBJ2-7	ASSPGQGDDEQY
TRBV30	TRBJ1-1	ASRTTRVAEAF
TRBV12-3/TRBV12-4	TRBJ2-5	ASSLGVAAQETQY
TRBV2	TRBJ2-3	ASRSTSSTDTQY
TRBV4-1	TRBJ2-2	ASSHPLGGNRAGELF
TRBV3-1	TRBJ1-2	ASSSLKGYT
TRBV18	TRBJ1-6	ASSPGTVNSPLH
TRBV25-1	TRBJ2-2	ASSRSGELF
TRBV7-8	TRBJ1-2	ASSSRGTAYGYT
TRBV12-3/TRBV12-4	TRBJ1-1	ASSFRYIEYMNTEAF
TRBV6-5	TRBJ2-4	ASSNEGGRNIQY
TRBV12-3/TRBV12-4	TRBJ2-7	ASRGDTPEQY